The 29 T cell receptor beta chains below were found in one sample sequenced in a study of blood T cell repertoires in COVID-19. TCRdb keeps only in-frame clones here, not all; method: immunoSEQ multiplex PCR. The sample lists some 240,000 clones; approximately 85% were seen once. Sequenced sample: peripheral blood. All receptors derive from a woman aged 60 to 75 with active or convalescent COVID-19.

The gene calls are TRBV18 and TRBJ2-1; 8 bases are a match to TRBD1. Germline trimming cut 4 bases from V and 8 bases from J; bases unmatched to any gene: 7. The CDR3 length is 14 residues. Germline V gives CDR1 KGHSH, CDR2 LQKENI. As DNA, the CDR3 is TGTGCCAGCTCACGGGGTCAGGGGGCCGATGAGCAGTTCTTC. Its translation: CASSRGQGADEQFF.

The chain carries TRBV9 and TRBJ2-1, with TRBD2 identical over 7 bases. The CDR3 covers 15 residues. Germline lookup yields CDR1 SGDLS and CDR2 YYNGEE. The J segment lost 8 bases and the V segment lost 4 bases, leaving 12 bases of the junction unmatched. CDR3 loop: CASSLGGNPGDEQFF. The CDR3 DNA reads as TGTGCCAGCAGCCTCGGGGGGAACCCCGGGGATGAGCAGTTCTTC.

The chain carries TRBV11-2 and TRBJ1-1; D not certain. The germline V gene has CDR1 SGHAT and CDR2 FQNNGV. Trimming stripped 5 bases from V and 4 bases from J, with 11 bases between. The CDR3 has 13 residues. The CDR3 loop reads CASSRPRSTEAFF. CDR3 DNA: TGTGCCAGCAGCCGCCCACGGAGCACTGAAGCTTTCTTT.

This chain links TRBV5-1 with TRBJ1-2; TRBD1 is a possible D gene (6 bases). Trimming shortened V by 9 bases and J by 4 bases, and 13 bases separated the two germline ends. The CDR3 loop spans 12 amino acids. CDR1 and CDR2 from the germline V gene are SGHRS and YFSETQ. The chain's CDR3 is CAKPGQSYGYTF. CDR3 in DNA: TGCGCCAAGCCCGGACAGTCCTATGGCTACACCTTC.

The rearrangement links TRBV4-1 to TRBJ2-3, with 13 bases fitting TRBD2. J lost 2 bases, V lost 2 bases, and 4 bases had no gene match. CDR3 size: 17 residues. Germline-derived CDR1 and CDR2 are MGHRA and YSYEKL. The CDR3 region has the DNA TGCGCCAGCAGCCAATCGGGACTAGCGGGGAACACAGATACGCAGTATTTT. As protein: CASSQSGLAGNTDTQYF.

This clone was observed once. CDR3 sequence reads: CASSFSGQGRWETQYF. The CDR3 bases are TGCGCCAGCAGCTTCTCCGGACAGGGGCGCTGGGAGACCCAGTACTTC. V gene TRBV5-1 combines with J gene TRBJ2-5, with 9 bases matching TRBD1. This CDR3 is built from 16 residues. Trimming took 2 bases from V and 5 from J; bases not matched to a gene: 10. Germline V gene data show CDR1 as SGHRS and CDR2 as YFSETQ.

CDR3 in amino acids: CASSLTRTMNEQFF. For the CDR3, the DNA is TGTGCCAGCAGCTTGACACGGACTATGAATGAGCAGTTCTTC. V gene TRBV11-1 combines with J gene TRBJ2-1; TRBD2 might be the D (6 bases). The germline V and J ends were trimmed by 3 bases and 7 bases, with 13 bases remaining between them. The CDR3 extends over 14 amino acids. The V gene's germline CDR1 is SGHAT and CDR2 FQDESV (reference sequence).

This clone appeared many times. The gene calls are TRBV11-2 and TRBJ2-2; TRBD1 aligns across 8 bases. With 5 bases clipped from V and 4 bases from J, the junction kept 6 bases outside the gene matches. CDR3 size: 15 residues. CDR1 SGHAT and CDR2 FQNNGV come from the germline V gene. In DNA form, the CDR3 reads TGTGCCAGCAGCAGGACAGGGCCGGCCACCGGGGAGCTGTTTTTT. It is translated as CASSRTGPATGELFF.

This clone was seen more than once but under ten times. The chain carries TRBV30 and TRBJ1-3; 7 nucleotides align to TRBD1. Germline lookup yields CDR1 GTSNPN and CDR2 SVGIG (reference sequence). Trimming took 3 bases from V and 1 from J; bases not matched to a gene: 3. The CDR3 sequence is 14 residues long. Here the CDR3 DNA reads TGTGCCTGGAGACCCAGGGGGTCTGGAAACACCATATATTTT. Encoded protein: CAWRPRGSGNTIYF.

The chain joins TRBV2 to TRBJ2-3; D is possibly TRBD2 (5 bases). CDR3 length: 14 amino acids. Germline values: CDR1 SNHLY, CDR2 FYNNEI. Trimming stripped 3 bases from V and 4 bases from J, with 11 bases between. The CDR3 region is CASSDRLASDTQYF. CDR3 in DNA: TGTGCCAGCAGTGACCGGCTAGCCTCAGATACGCAGTATTTT.

The genes are TRBV29-1 and TRBJ2-1, with 8 bases that match TRBD1. With V trimmed by 0 bases and J by 9 bases, 7 bases remained unmatched. This CDR3 region has 14 residues. Germline CDR1 is SQVTM and CDR2 is ANQGSEA. CDR3 DNA sequence: TGCAGCGTTGAAGATCCAGGGGGCAAGTTTGAGCAGTTCTTC. It is translated as CSVEDPGGKFEQFF.

V is TRBV19 and J is TRBJ2-1; D is perhaps TRBD2 (5 bases). Trimming shortened V by 4 bases and J by 5 bases, and 18 bases separated the two germline ends. Germline V gene data show CDR1 as LNHDA and CDR2 as SQIVND (reference sequence). CDR3 length equals 16 residues. The DNA of the CDR3 is TGTGCCAGTAGTAGGGTCCCCCGGGAACCGAACAATGAGCAGTTCTTC. It specifies CASSRVPREPNNEQFF.

This chain joins TRBV18 and TRBJ2-5; TRBD2 agrees at 9 bases. Per germline, CDR1 KGHSH and CDR2 LQKENI. This CDR3 has 16 residues. The V gene end was trimmed by 0 bases and the J gene end by 1 base; junction bases not matched to a gene: 3. In DNA form, the CDR3 reads TGTGCCAGCTCACCACCCCTAGCGGGGATCCAAGAGACCCAGTACTTC. Amino acids: CASSPPLAGIQETQYF.

The rearrangement uses TRBV10-3 and TRBJ1-3; D uncertain. The CDR3 runs 13 residues. The germline CDR1 and CDR2 sequences are ENHRY and SYGVKD. V gave up 9 bases and J gave up 1 base, with 10 bases separating them. CDR3: CAMERDSGNTIYF. CDR3 bases: TGTGCCATGGAGAGGGATTCTGGAAACACCATATATTTT.

The chain joins TRBV11-1 to TRBJ2-7; the match to TRBD1 covers 9 bases. After removal of 0 bases from V and 1 base from J, the junction contained 1 base not matched to a gene. Germline V gene data show CDR1 as SGHAT and CDR2 as FQDESV (reference sequence). The CDR3 is 15 residues long. CDR3 in DNA: TGTGCCAGCAGCTTAGCGGGGACAGGGTCCTACGAGCAGTACTTC. Translating it yields CASSLAGTGSYEQYF. Full variable domain (outside the CDR3, taken from reference TRBV11-1 and TRBJ2-7): EAEVAQSPRYKITEKSQAVAFWCDPISGHATLYWYRQILGQGPELLVQFQDESVVDDSQLPKDRFSAERLKGVDSTLKIQPAELGDSAMYLCASSLAGTGSYEQYFGPGTRLTVT.

This clone was observed a few times. The genes are TRBV20-1 and TRBJ1-4, with D perhaps matching TRBD1 (5 bases). Per the germline V gene, CDR1 is DFQATT and CDR2 is SNEGSKA (reference sequence). CDR3 length: 11 amino acids. Trimming shortened V by 6 bases and J by 13 bases, and 15 bases separated the two germline ends. This CDR3 reads CSAKQEKSLFF. CDR3 bases: TGCAGTGCAAAACAGGAAAAGTCACTGTTTTTT.

Written as DNA, the CDR3 is TGTGCCAGCAGAGGGACAGGGGGACCCCAGTACTTC. Translated, it gives CASRGTGGPQYF. The V call is TRBV7-8, the J call TRBJ2-5; 11 bases line up with TRBD1. Germline trimming cut 6 bases from V and 9 bases from J; bases unmatched to any gene: 3. Germline V lookup: CDR1 SGHVS, CDR2 FQNEAQ. CDR3 length equals 12 residues.

V and J are TRBV10-1 and TRBJ1-2, with 10 bases aligning to TRBD1. Germline V gene data show CDR1 as WNHNN and CDR2 as SYGVQD (reference sequence). This CDR3 is 16 amino acids long. V lost 6 bases to trimming and J lost 5 bases; unmatched junction nucleotides: 12. CDR3 nucleotide sequence: TGCGCCAGCAGACGGGACAGGGGAGGTTTAAGGTATGGCTACACCTTC. Translating gives CASRRDRGGLRYGYTF.

This clone appeared a single time. The chain employs TRBV7-2 and TRBJ1-6; 11 bases agree with TRBD1. CDR1 SGHTA and CDR2 FQGNSA come from the germline V gene. The CDR3 has 16 residues. Unmatched junction bases numbered 9, after V lost 5 bases and J lost 9 bases. In DNA, the CDR3 is TGTGCCAGCAGCCCGGGACAGGGGGTAGTAGGTTCACCCCTCCACTTT. It specifies CASSPGQGVVGSPLHF.

The V gene is TRBV6-5, the J gene TRBJ1-3, with D possibly matching TRBD1 (5 bases). CDR1 is MNHEY, CDR2 SVGAGI, per germline. The CDR3 is 14 residues long. The V and J ends lost 7 bases and 0 bases respectively, with 10 bases between them. The DNA of the CDR3 is TGTGCCAGCATCCAGGGTTTCTCTGGAAACACCATATATTTT. Its translation: CASIQGFSGNTIYF.

This rearrangement joins TRBV5-1 to TRBJ1-2; D is possibly TRBD1 (6 bases). Trimming stripped 0 bases from V and 4 bases from J, with 13 bases between. The CDR3 runs 15 residues. CDR1 and CDR2 from the germline V gene are SGHRS and YFSETQ. The CDR3 DNA reads TGCGCCAGCAGCTTGGACCCGGGACAAACCTATGGCTACACCTTC. Translating it yields CASSLDPGQTYGYTF.

The chain uses TRBV9 and TRBJ1-5; TRBD1 might be the D (5 bases). The CDR3 spans 15 residues. CDR1 and CDR2 (germline): SGDLS, YYNGEE. The V gene lost 3 bases and the J gene lost 7 bases, with 17 bases spanning the gap. CDR3 sequence: CASSAGARLGQPQHF. The CDR3 DNA is TGTGCCAGCAGCGCTGGGGCCCGCCTGGGGCAGCCCCAGCATTTT.

The rearrangement uses TRBV9 and TRBJ2-1; 10 bases match TRBD2. The V gene's germline CDR1 is SGDLS and CDR2 YYNGEE. The J segment lost 4 bases and the V segment lost 3 bases, leaving 10 bases of the junction unmatched. The CDR3 consists of 17 residues. The CDR3 sequence: CASSATKTSGAYNEQFF. The CDR3 nucleotides read TGTGCCAGCAGCGCAACGAAAACTAGCGGGGCGTACAATGAGCAGTTCTTC.

This clone was counted once. This chain connects TRBV20-1 to TRBJ1-2; tentative D call: TRBD1 (5 bases). The CDR3 sequence is 10 residues long. In germline, CDR1 is DFQATT, CDR2 SNEGSKA (reference sequence). V was trimmed by 3 bases and J by 6 bases, leaving 5 bases between them. CDR3 in amino acids: CSARGHGYTF. The CDR3 bases are TGCAGTGCTAGGGGGCATGGCTACACCTTC.

This chain joins TRBV7-9 and TRBJ1-1; 10 bases map to TRBD1. V trimming: 4 bases; J trimming: 9 bases; junction bases outside the gene matches: 8. The germline gives CDR1 SEHNR, CDR2 FQNEAQ (reference sequence). The CDR3 has 14 residues. CDR3 DNA: TGTGCCAGCAGCTCACCGGCGGGACAGGGGAAAGCTTTCTTT. Translated, it gives CASSSPAGQGKAFF.

The rearrangement uses TRBV6-2 or TRBV6-3 and TRBJ2-2; D gene ambiguous. V dropped 0 bases and J dropped 2 bases, with 7 bases sitting between them. The CDR3 sequence is 15 residues long. CDR1 and CDR2 from the germline V gene are MNHEY and SVGEGT. Here the CDR3 DNA reads TGTGCCAGCAGTTACTCCGTCCTAAACACCGGGGAGCTGTTTTTT. Translating it yields CASSYSVLNTGELFF.

This chain uses TRBV4-3 with TRBJ2-7; D is perhaps TRBD2 (6 bases). CDR3 size: 14 residues. CDR1 is LGHNA and CDR2 is YSLEER in the germline V gene. V was pared by 4 bases and J by 1 base, with 11 bases between. Here the CDR3 reads CASSPSRGSYEQYF. Here the CDR3 DNA reads TGCGCCAGCAGCCCCTCCCGGGGGTCCTACGAGCAGTACTTC.

As concerns this clone: In the same sample, other DNA sequences code for this CDR3. This sequence joins TRBV7-2 and TRBJ2-7; 7 nucleotides agree with TRBD2. The CDR3 has 14 residues. In germline, CDR1 is SGHTA, CDR2 FQGNSA. Losses at the gene ends were 1 base for V and 4 bases for J; bases not matched to a gene: 4. The CDR3 DNA sequence: TGTGCCAGCAGCTTAGGGGGGGGTTTTTACGAGCAGTACTTC. This translates into CASSLGGGFYEQYF. The entire variable domain, with the rest obtained from reference TRBV7-2 and TRBJ2-7, is as follows: GAGVSQSPSNKVTEKGKDVELRCDPISGHTALYWYRQSLGQGLEFLIYFQGNSAPDKSGLPSDRFSAERTGGSVSTLTIQRTQQEDSAVYLCASSLGGGFYEQYFGPGTRLTVT.

This clone was observed a single time. The V call is TRBV4-3, the J call TRBJ2-2, with TRBD2 matching 8 bases. Germline V lookup: CDR1 LGHNA, CDR2 YSLEER. This CDR3 has 18 amino acids. The V segment lost 0 bases and the J segment 0 bases; nucleotides outside the gene matches: 6. CDR3: CASSQEAPTSANTGELFF. As DNA, the CDR3 is TGCGCCAGCAGCCAAGAGGCCCCGACTAGCGCGAACACCGGGGAGCTGTTTTTT.